Presented here are 32 T cell receptor beta chains from one specimen sequenced in a study of cytomegalovirus exposure and HLA in healthy donors (dated by TCRdb to the late 2010s). The library was produced with the immunoSEQ multiplex PCR assay. The multiplex PCR relied on a mix of 60 forward primers for TCR Vbeta segments and 13 reverse primers for TCR Jbeta segments. TCRdb's version of the immuneACCESS table is confined to in-frame rearrangements and falls short of the full clone set. An unresolved V gene accounts for under half of the shortfall where checked; the remainder is of unknown origin. Within this sample are 90,000 to 100,000 clones, with about three quarters of them counted one time only. Around 7% of the sample lies in the top ten. Specimen: PBMCs. All receptors come from a man in his forties in good health and CMV-seropositive.

V gene TRBV19 combines with J gene TRBJ2-2, with a possible D match to TRBD1 (6 bases). The germline V gene encodes CDR1 LNHDA and CDR2 SQIVND (reference sequence). V lost 4 bases to trimming and J lost 2 bases, with 11 bases between them. The CDR3 contains 15 residues. CDR3 bases: TGTGCCAGTAGTAAACAGGGCGGCAACACCGGGGAGCTGTTTTTT. This gives the protein CASSKQGGNTGELFF.

This clone was recorded a few times. This chain links TRBV5-4 with TRBJ2-3, with 10 bases that match TRBD1. Germline assignment: CDR1 SGHNT and CDR2 YYREEE (reference sequence). This CDR3 comprises 16 residues. The J segment lost 5 bases and the V segment lost 3 bases, leaving 9 bases of the junction unmatched. DNA of the CDR3: TGTGCCAGCAGCTCACTGTCGGGACAGGGGAGAGATACGCAGTATTTT. The encoded protein is CASSSLSGQGRDTQYF.

The chain combines TRBV9 with TRBJ2-3, with 9 positions matching TRBD1. The CDR3 sequence is 14 residues long. Trimming removed 3 bases from V and 10 bases from J; junction bases left unmatched: 9. CDR1 SGDLS and CDR2 YYNGEE come from the germline V gene. The CDR3, as DNA: TGTGCCAGCAGCGCCGGACAGGGGAATCGGGCGCAGTATTTT. Its translation is CASSAGQGNRAQYF.

This chain joins TRBV5-1 and TRBJ2-5, with D perhaps TRBD2 (7 bases). This CDR3 has 14 residues. Germline V gene sequence: CDR1 SGHRS, CDR2 YFSETQ. V lost 6 bases and J 1 base, leaving 13 bases between the germline ends. DNA for the CDR3: TGCGCCAGCATGGGGGGGCCCACCCAAGAGACCCAGTACTTC. Translating it yields CASMGGPTQETQYF.

The chain recombines TRBV2 with TRBJ1-5, with 11 nucleotides matching TRBD1. After removal of 3 bases from V and 0 bases from J, the junction contained 10 bases not matched to a gene. This CDR3 has 19 residues. Looked up from germline, CDR1 is SNHLY and CDR2 is FYNNEI. CDR3 coding DNA: TGTGCCAGCAGTGATCTGATACCGGGACAGGGGGATAGCAATCAGCCCCAGCATTTT. Its translation is CASSDLIPGQGDSNQPQHF.

V and J are TRBV4-1 and TRBJ2-7; D is unclear. The CDR3 length is 15 residues. Deletions cut 0 bases from V and 2 bases from J, with 11 bases between. Germline loops: CDR1 MGHRA, CDR2 YSYEKL. The CDR3, as DNA: TGCGCCAGCAGCCAAGAAGGAGAAGGAACCTACGAGCAGTACTTC. Translation gives CASSQEGEGTYEQYF.

For this clone: The junction differs from germline at one of its ends, possibly a read error. This sequence joins TRBV7-7 and TRBJ2-1; TRBD2 might be the D (7 bases). The CDR3 covers 15 residues. Germline loops: CDR1 SSHAT, CDR2 FNYEAQ (reference sequence). Written as DNA, the CDR3 is TGTGCTAGCAGCCTAGAGGGAGGGGGGTTCGATGAGCAGTTCTTC. Protein product: CASSLEGGGFDEQFF.

Remarks on this clone: Other DNA sequences in this specimen translate into the identical CDR3. The chain carries TRBV6-6 and TRBJ2-7, with 12 bases that match TRBD2. Germline values: CDR1 MNHNY, CDR2 SVGAGI (reference sequence). V dropped 5 bases and J dropped 5; count of bases not matched to a gene: 10. This CDR3 is 16 amino acids long. CDR3 region: CASSTGTSGLRNEQYF. CDR3 DNA sequence: TGTGCCAGCAGTACCGGGACTAGCGGGCTACGGAACGAGCAGTACTTC.

The rearrangement joins TRBV25-1 to TRBJ2-1; D unclear. Per germline, CDR1 MGHDK and CDR2 SYGVNS. The CDR3 sequence is 14 residues long. Trimming removed 3 bases from V and 2 bases from J, with 8 bases in between. CDR3 sequence reads: CASSEYGTYNEQFF. In DNA, the CDR3 is TGTGCCAGCAGTGAGTACGGTACCTACAATGAGCAGTTCTTC.

This clone was detected a few times. This chain links TRBV6-1 with TRBJ2-7, with a possible D match to TRBD2 (5 bases). V was clipped by 7 bases and J by 4 bases, with 14 bases between them. The CDR3 spans 13 residues. Germline V gene sequence: CDR1 MNHNS, CDR2 SASEGT. CDR3 protein: CASKVREPYEQYF. CDR3 DNA: TGTGCCAGCAAAGTAAGGGAGCCGTACGAGCAGTACTTC.

This clone appeared a few times. The rearrangement joins TRBV7-8 to TRBJ1-6, with D tentatively TRBD1 (5 bases). The germline V and J ends were trimmed by 5 bases and 2 bases, with 16 bases remaining between them. CDR3 size: 17 residues. Per germline, CDR1 SGHVS and CDR2 FQNEAQ. CDR3 sequence reads: CASSPGARSAYNSPLHF. The DNA of the CDR3 is TGTGCCAGCAGCCCTGGGGCCCGAAGCGCCTATAATTCACCCCTCCACTTT.

The CDR3: CASSLQGNTEAFF. The CDR3 bases are TGCGCCAGCAGCTTACAGGGGAATACTGAAGCTTTCTTT. This chain joins TRBV5-1 and TRBJ1-1, with TRBD1 matching 7 bases. V lost 2 bases and J lost 5; bases outside the gene matches: 3. The CDR3 is 13 amino acids. In germline, CDR1 is SGHRS, CDR2 YFSETQ.

V and J are TRBV5-5 and TRBJ2-3; 10 bases fit TRBD2. There are 15 residues in the CDR3. CDR1 is SGHKS and CDR2 is YYEKEE in the germline V gene (reference sequence). The J segment lost 3 bases and the V segment lost 2 bases, leaving 3 bases of the junction unmatched. CDR3 region: CASSLRAGGTDTQYF. CDR3 coding DNA: TGTGCCAGCAGCTTAAGAGCGGGGGGGACAGATACGCAGTATTTT.

The chain employs TRBV5-5 and TRBJ2-5, with a tentative D call TRBD2 (5 bases). The CDR3 has 14 amino acids. Germline loops: CDR1 SGHKS, CDR2 YYEKEE (reference sequence). Between the trimmed V and J ends, which lost 2 bases and 5 bases, there was a span of 13 bases. CDR3 bases: TGTGCCAGCAGCTTAGATGGACTGGGGGAGACCCAGTACTTC. This gives the protein CASSLDGLGETQYF.

This chain uses TRBV6-1 with TRBJ1-5, with D maybe TRBD1 (5 bases). Deletions cut 6 bases from V and 4 bases from J, with 10 bases between. The V gene's germline CDR1 is MNHNS and CDR2 SASEGT. The CDR3 is 13 amino acids. The CDR3 DNA is TGTGCCAGCAGGGGCGACAGTAATCAGCCCCAGCATTTT. Translating gives CASRGDSNQPQHF.

The chain has TRBV5-6 and TRBJ2-1; TRBD1 agrees at 8 bases. From germline, CDR1 is SGHDT and CDR2 YYEEEE. The CDR3 is 14 amino acids. V was pared by 4 bases and J by 9 bases, with 9 bases of the junction left unmatched. The CDR3, as DNA: TGTGCCAGCAGCGGTAGGACAGGGAGTCGTGAGCAGTTCTTC. Its protein is CASSGRTGSREQFF.

The chain has TRBV29-1 and TRBJ2-3; tentatively, D is TRBD2 (5 bases). V lost 3 bases and J 2 bases, leaving 9 bases between the germline ends. Germline V gene sequence: CDR1 SQVTM, CDR2 ANQGSEA. CDR3 size: 13 residues. The CDR3 DNA is TGCAGCGTTGATATCGGGAACACAGATACGCAGTATTTT. It specifies CSVDIGNTDTQYF.

The V gene is TRBV7-3, the J gene TRBJ2-7; 9 bases match TRBD1. Germline V gene lookup returns CDR1 SGHTA and CDR2 FQGTGA. The J segment lost 7 bases and the V segment lost 5 bases, leaving 12 bases of the junction unmatched. The length of the CDR3 is 15 residues. The CDR3 DNA follows: TGTGCCAGCAGCGCTAACAGGGGGCATTTGGATGAGCAGTACTTC. Protein product: CASSANRGHLDEQYF.

The rearrangement links TRBV28 to TRBJ1-1, with unresolved D. V was clipped by 8 bases and J by 1 base, with 20 bases between them. CDR1 is MDHEN, CDR2 SYDVKM, per germline. The CDR3 is 16 residues long. The CDR3 DNA reads as TGTGCCAGCCCACCTAGCGGGGTCAGGAGGAACACTGAAGCTTTCTTT. Amino acid sequence: CASPPSGVRRNTEAFF.

V usage is TRBV9 and J usage is TRBJ2-1, with a weak D call TRBD2 (7 bases). Trimming cost V 0 bases and J 2 bases, with 12 bases left between them. The length of the CDR3 is 16 residues. In germline, CDR1 is SGDLS, CDR2 YYNGEE. In DNA form, the CDR3 reads TGTGCCAGCAGCGTAGGGGAAGGGGGGGCCTACAATGAGCAGTTCTTC. It encodes CASSVGEGGAYNEQFF.

The chain combines TRBV28 with TRBJ2-2; maybe TRBD2 (5 bases). The length of the CDR3 is 13 residues. Germline CDR1 MDHEN, CDR2 SYDVKM. The V end was cut by 10 bases, the J end by 5 bases, with 14 bases between. CDR3 DNA sequence: TGTGCCACGGAGAGCGGTCCTACCGGGGAGCTGTTTTTT. Protein sequence: CATESGPTGELFF.

The chain is built from TRBV6-5 and TRBJ2-1; D gene unclear. V shed 6 bases and J shed 8 bases, with 8 bases lying between them. In germline, CDR1 is MNHEY, CDR2 SVGAGI. This CDR3 is built from 11 residues. CDR3 bases: TGTGCCAGCAGGAGCCGGGATGAGCAGTTCTTC. This codes for CASRSRDEQFF.

The V call is TRBV10-3, the J call TRBJ2-7, with 10 bases identical to TRBD1. Trimming at V came to 5 bases and at J to 4 bases, leaving 2 bases not matched to a gene. The CDR3 totals 13 residues. CDR1 is ENHRY and CDR2 is SYGVKD in the germline V gene. In DNA form, the CDR3 reads TGTGCCATCAGTCGGGACAGGGGTTACGAGCAGTACTTC. Encoded protein: CAISRDRGYEQYF.

Written as DNA, the CDR3 is TGCGCCAGCAGCCAACCTAACAACAGGGGGCGGGAAGCTTTCTTT. It specifies CASSQPNNRGREAFF. V gene TRBV4-1 combines with J gene TRBJ1-1, with 9 positions matching TRBD1. The CDR3 totals 15 residues. CDR1 is MGHRA, CDR2 YSYEKL, per germline. V dropped 2 bases and J dropped 8; count of bases not matched to a gene: 9.

The chain uses TRBV28 and TRBJ2-5; tentative D call: TRBD2 (5 bases). The CDR3 has 15 residues. The V and J ends lost 6 bases and 5 bases respectively, with 19 bases between them. CDR1 MDHEN and CDR2 SYDVKM come from the germline V gene. The CDR3, as DNA: TGTGCCAGCAGCTTCCGAGACCGGGGTTGGGAGACCCAGTACTTC. Translating it yields CASSFRDRGWETQYF. Variable domain in full (rest from reference TRBV28 and TRBJ2-5): DVKVTQSSRYLVKRTGEKVFLECVQDMDHENMFWYRQDPGLGLRLIYFSYDVKMKEKGDIPEGYSVSREKKERFSLILESASTNQTSMYLCASSFRDRGWETQYFGPGTRLLVL.

Notes on this clone: A junction boundary mismatches the germline segment, possibly from a read error. The identical CDR3 is also encoded by other nucleotide sequences in the sample. This CDR3 reads CASSLRASGQQYF. As DNA, the CDR3 is TGCGCCAGCAGCTTAAGGGCTAGCGGGCAGCAGTACTTC. The chain has TRBV7-9 and TRBJ2-7; the match to TRBD2 covers 8 bases. The CDR3 runs 13 residues. Germline loops: CDR1 SEHNR, CDR2 FQNEAQ (reference sequence).

The chain uses TRBV9 and TRBJ1-2, with 8 positions matching TRBD1. The germline V gene has CDR1 SGDLS and CDR2 YYNGEE. V was pared by 4 bases and J by 5 bases, with 7 bases of the junction left unmatched. The CDR3 sequence is 14 residues long. The CDR3 coding sequence is TGTGCCAGCAGCTCAGGACAGGGATTTTATGGCTACACCTTC. This codes for CASSSGQGFYGYTF.

The V call is TRBV5-4, the J call TRBJ1-1; tentatively, D is TRBD1 (6 bases). CDR1 and CDR2 (germline): SGHNT, YYREEE (reference sequence). This CDR3 has 16 residues. The V gene lost 0 bases and the J gene lost 1 base, with 13 bases spanning the gap. CDR3 DNA: TGTGCCAGCAGCTTGGCCGCAGGGACATGGAACACTGAAGCTTTCTTT. Translation: CASSLAAGTWNTEAFF.

This chain links TRBV11-2 with TRBJ2-2; D is perhaps TRBD2 (6 bases). V gave up 2 bases and J gave up 4 bases, with 11 bases separating them. The CDR3 runs 15 residues. The germline CDR1 and CDR2 sequences are SGHAT and FQNNGV. CDR3 region: CASSLFGGPTGELFF. CDR3 DNA sequence: TGTGCCAGCAGCTTATTCGGGGGACCCACCGGGGAGCTGTTTTTT.

The V gene is TRBV19, the J gene TRBJ1-2; TRBD1 is a possible D gene (5 bases). Between the trimmed V and J ends, which lost 8 bases and 7 bases, there was a span of 14 bases. Looked up from germline, CDR1 is LNHDA and CDR2 is SQIVND (reference sequence). The CDR3 sequence is 12 residues long. The CDR3 coding sequence is TGTGCCAGTGAAACAGGAGGGGCTGGCTACACCTTC. Its translation is CASETGGAGYTF.

The rearrangement joins TRBV19 to TRBJ2-6; no clear D gene. Germline CDR1 and CDR2: LNHDA and SQIVND (reference sequence). CDR3 length: 14 amino acids. The V end lost 4 bases, the J end lost 0 bases, and 4 bases lay between the germline ends. For the CDR3, the DNA is TGTGCCAGTAGTACTCTCTCTGGGGCCAACGTCCTGACTTTC. Translating gives CASSTLSGANVLTF.

The rearrangement links TRBV18 to TRBJ2-4; 8 nucleotides match TRBD1. With 2 bases clipped from V and 8 bases from J, the junction kept 11 bases outside the gene matches. Germline V gene sequence: CDR1 KGHSH, CDR2 LQKENI. The CDR3 contains 16 residues. CDR3 DNA: TGTGCCAGCTCACCAAACGTCAGGGGGCGCAGGGACATTCAGTACTTC. It translates to CASSPNVRGRRDIQYF.